Listed below are T cell receptor beta chains from one sample, sequenced in a study of blood T cell repertoires in COVID-19. Assay used: immunoSEQ multiplex PCR; TCRdb lists only in-frame clones, some missing. Among 85,000 to 95,000 clones listed, roughly 78% were seen once. Sequences were obtained from peripheral blood. Receptors originate from a woman of 80 years or more with acute or convalescent COVID-19. Both conserved end residues are part of each CDR3. Fields, in order: D gene, clone size, V gene, J gene, CDR3 DNA, CDR3 protein. The D gene is left open where the match is weak. Expanded clones are given a class, and other clones once, few, many or no size at all.

.,.,TRBV7-2,TRBJ2-2,TGTGCCAGCAGACGCACAGGGGAGGCCGGGGAGCTGTTTTTT,CASRRTGEAGELFF
TRBD1,.,TRBV18,TRBJ1-2,TGTGCCAGCTCACCACCGGACAGGGCGGACTATGGCTACACCTTC,CASSPPDRADYGYTF
.,.,TRBV5-6,TRBJ1-2,TGTGCCAGCAGCTCCTCGGGGAACTATGGCTACACCTTC,CASSSSGNYGYTF
TRBD1,.,TRBV6-6,TRBJ2-5,TGTGCCAGCAGGTCCGACAGGGTCGGTTTGGAGACCCAGTACTTC,CASRSDRVGLETQYF
.,once,TRBV19,TRBJ1-1,TGTGCCAGTAGTATAGATGGGACGGGGGAGAACACTGAAGCTTTCTTT,CASSIDGTGENTEAFF
.,.,TRBV5-5,TRBJ1-2,TGTGCCAGCAGCTCCATTGGGGGGTCTAACTATGGCTACACCTTC,CASSSIGGSNYGYTF
TRBD1,once,TRBV5-1,TRBJ1-1,TGCGCCAGCAGCTCCGACAGGGGGGGGACTGAAGCTTTCTTT,CASSSDRGGTEAFF
TRBD2,.,TRBV19,TRBJ2-1,TGTGCCAGTAGTATAGTCGGGGGGGCCCGGAATGAGCAGTTCTTC,CASSIVGGARNEQFF
.,.,TRBV20-1,TRBJ2-1,TGCAGTGCTAGTCGGGGGGCCCACAATGAGCAGTTCTTC,CSASRGAHNEQFF
.,.,TRBV5-1,TRBJ2-1,TGCGCCAGCAGCTTGGTAACAGGGTCGGGGAATGAGCAGTTCTTC,CASSLVTGSGNEQFF